This is a list of T cell receptor beta chains from one sample in a study of T cell changes during pregnancy in multiple sclerosis. Sequencing was performed with immunoSEQ multiplex PCR; in TCRdb, only in-frame clones are kept and a portion is missing. Of 15,000 to 20,000 clones listed, approximately 85% are singletons. The sample was CD8+ T cells from peripheral blood mononuclear cells, taken after pregnancy. Source of these receptors: a female donor in good health, enrolled as a control in a pregnancy study. The CDR3 runs from the conserved cysteine through the conserved F or W. Each record gives: D gene, clone size, J gene, V gene, CDR3 DNA, CDR3 protein. A D gene is named only where the DNA matches it firmly. Size values are once, few and many counts, or a class for expanded clones, and some rows have none.

>.|.|TRBJ2-7|TRBV7-9
TGTGCCAGCAGCTTAGGGAGGGGCGAGCAGTACTTC
CASSLGRGEQYF
>TRBD1|.|TRBJ1-2|TRBV6-5
TGTGCCAGCAGCGAACCCAGGGGGCCCTACTATGGCTACACCTTC
CASSEPRGPYYGYTF
>.|.|TRBJ2-3|TRBV19
TGTGCCAGTAGTTCCTACGGAGCTAGCACAGATACGCAGTATTTT
CASSSYGASTDTQYF
>.|.|TRBJ1-2|TRBV5-4
TGTGCCAGCAGCTTGAGGCAGGGCTATGGCTACACCTTC
CASSLRQGYGYTF
>.|.|TRBJ2-3|TRBV6-6
TGTGCCAGCAGTTACTCCGATCAGGGGACAGATACGCAGTATTTT
CASSYSDQGTDTQYF
>TRBD2|.|TRBJ2-3|TRBV6-1
TGTGCCAGCAGTCAGATAGCGGGGAGCACAGATACGCAGTATTTT
CASSQIAGSTDTQYF
>.|.|TRBJ2-2|TRBV6-4
TGTGCCAGCAGTGACTCTCTCGACAGAACCGGGGAGCTGTTTTTT
CASSDSLDRTGELFF
>.|.|TRBJ1-5|TRBV19
TGTGCCAGTAGTCCGGGGATGGGCAATCAGCCCCAGCATTTT
CASSPGMGNQPQHF
>.|.|TRBJ2-1|TRBV11-2
TGTGCCAGCAGCTTATATGGCGGTTTGCATCCCATTTACAATGAGCAGTTCTTC
CASSLYGGLHPIYNEQFF
>.|.|TRBJ2-7|TRBV5-6
TGTGCCAGCAGCCCATTCGGAGGGCGATCCTACGAGCAGTACTTC
CASSPFGGRSYEQYF
>.|.|TRBJ2-7|TRBV7-9
TGTGCCAGCAGCTTACTAGACTCATACCAATACGAGCAGTACTTC
CASSLLDSYQYEQYF
>TRBD1|.|TRBJ1-2|TRBV13
TGTGCCAGCAGCTCCGGGACAGGGCTTTATGGCTACACCTTC
CASSSGTGLYGYTF
>TRBD1|.|TRBJ2-2|TRBV5-4
TGTGCCAGCACCCGGGACAGGAAAAACACCGGGGAGCTGTTTTTT
CASTRDRKNTGELFF
>.|.|TRBJ2-6|TRBV4-2
TGTGCCAGCAGCCACGACACGAGTGGGGGGGCCAACGTCCTGACTTTC
CASSHDTSGGANVLTF
>TRBD1|.|TRBJ2-7|TRBV7-2
TGTGCCAGCAGCCCCCAGGACAGGTCCCACGAGCAGTACTTC
CASSPQDRSHEQYF
>.|.|TRBJ1-1|TRBV2
TGTGCCAGCAAAACAGGGAGGGACACTGAAGCTTTCTTT
CASKTGRDTEAFF
>TRBD1|.|TRBJ2-3|TRBV30
TGTGCCTGGACGGGACAGAGCACAGATACGCAGTATTTT
CAWTGQSTDTQYF
>TRBD1|few|TRBJ1-4|TRBV7-8
TGTGCCGCGGGGACAGGTGATAAACTGTTTTTT
CAAGTGDKLFF
>TRBD1|.|TRBJ1-5|TRBV5-1
TGCGCCAGCAGCTCGACAGGGGCTGGGAATCAGCCCCAGCATTTT
CASSSTGAGNQPQHF
>.|once|TRBJ2-2|TRBV4-1
TGCGCCAGCAGCCCAACGACTGTGGAGCTGTTTTTT
CASSPTTVELFF
>.|.|TRBJ2-6|TRBV19
TGTGCCAGTAGTATTGTAGGGGCTGGGGCCAACGTCCTGACTTTC
CASSIVGAGANVLTF
>TRBD2|.|TRBJ2-5|TRBV10-2
TGCGCCAGCAGAGGGCCGAGCGGGGGCCCAGGGGAGACCCAGTACTTC
CASRGPSGGPGETQYF
>.|.|TRBJ1-5|TRBV27
TGTGCCAGCAGTTTACGCGGGGCCAATCAGCCCCAGCATTTT
CASSLRGANQPQHF
>TRBD2|.|TRBJ2-7|TRBV19
TGTGCCAGTAGTATGGGACTAGCGGGAGTCTCCGAGCAGTACTTC
CASSMGLAGVSEQYF
>.|once|TRBJ2-1|TRBV19
TGTGCCAGTAGTTTGGTTAGTCACAATGAGCAGTTCTTC
CASSLVSHNEQFF
>.|.|TRBJ1-5|TRBV4-1
TGCGCCAGCAGCCCGGGACTAGGGGATCAGCCCCAGCATTTT
CASSPGLGDQPQHF
>.|.|TRBJ1-2|TRBV19
TGTGCCAGTAGTATAGATCTAGAGGCTCCCAGTAACTATGGCTACACCTTC
CASSIDLEAPSNYGYTF
>TRBD1|.|TRBJ2-2|TRBV27
TGTGCCAGCAGGGCTACAGGGGTTGGCGGGGAGCTGTTTTTT
CASRATGVGGELFF
>.|.|TRBJ2-1|TRBV30
TGTGCCCTTGGCCCCCCCCCGGGCTACAATGAGCAGTTCTTC
CALGPPPGYNEQFF
>TRBD2|.|TRBJ2-2|TRBV15
TGTGCCACCAGCAGAGAGGGGACTAGAAAGAACACCGGGGAGCTGTTTTTT
CATSREGTRKNTGELFF
>.|.|TRBJ2-1|TRBV19
TGTGCCAGTAGTATGGGGCAGCGAAGTTCCTACAATGAGCAGTTCTTC
CASSMGQRSSYNEQFF
>.|.|TRBJ1-5|TRBV28
TGTGCCAGCAGTTTAGGGGACTATAGCAATCAGCCCCAGCATTTT
CASSLGDYSNQPQHF
>.|.|TRBJ1-1|TRBV30
TGTGCCTGGAGGCCCGCCGGGACAATGAACACTGAAGCTTTCTTT
CAWRPAGTMNTEAFF
>TRBD1|.|TRBJ1-1|TRBV7-9
TGTGCCAGCAGCTCCCCTCAGGGGGCCGCCACTGAAGCTTTCTTT
CASSSPQGAATEAFF
>.|.|TRBJ2-7|TRBV5-1
TGCGCCAGCAGCTTATCACAGGGAGTAGCCTACGAGCAGTACTTC
CASSLSQGVAYEQYF
>.|once|TRBJ2-1|TRBV11-2
TGTGCCAGCAGCTTAGCGGGAGAGGAGCAGTTCTTC
CASSLAGEEQFF
>TRBD2|.|TRBJ2-1|TRBV7-9
TGTGCCAGCAGCTTTTCTGAGACTAGCAAAAATGAGCAGTTCTTC
CASSFSETSKNEQFF
>.|once|TRBJ2-2|TRBV29-1
TGCAGCGTTGCTGCAGGGACCGGGGAGCTGTTTTTT
CSVAAGTGELFF
>TRBD2|.|TRBJ2-1|TRBV28
TGTGCCAGCAGTTTGGTAGCGGGAGGTGAGCAGTTCTTC
CASSLVAGGEQFF
>TRBD1|.|TRBJ2-7|TRBV27
TGTGCCAGCAGAGGACAGGCCTACGAGCAGTACTTC
CASRGQAYEQYF
>.|.|TRBJ2-2|TRBV7-9
TGTGCCAGCAGCTCCGGGCGGGTCCTGGACACCGGGGAGCTGTTTTTT
CASSSGRVLDTGELFF
>.|.|TRBJ2-3|TRBV6-4
TGTGCCAGCAGTGTGGGGCCCGAAGATACGCAGTATTTT
CASSVGPEDTQYF
>.|.|TRBJ1-4|TRBV6-1
TGTGCCAGCAGTGATGCACAGGGTTTTGGGAATGAAAAACTGTTTTTT
CASSDAQGFGNEKLFF
>.|.|TRBJ2-4|TRBV11-2
TGTGCCAGCAACCCCCTGGGTGGGGTGGGAGACATTCAGTACTTC
CASNPLGGVGDIQYF
>.|.|TRBJ1-1|TRBV6-5
TGTGCCAGCGGGGGGTTTCCGACTGAAGCTTTCTTT
CASGGFPTEAFF
>TRBD2|.|TRBJ2-3|TRBV6-1
TGTGCCAGCAGAGAACTAGCGGGAGGGTACTCTAGCACAGATACGCAGTATTTT
CASRELAGGYSSTDTQYF
>.|.|TRBJ2-3|TRBV6-4
TGTGCCAGCAGTGAGGAATTAGGGGGGGGCACAGATACGCAGTATTTT
CASSEELGGGTDTQYF
>.|once|TRBJ1-2|TRBV27
TGTGCCAGCAGGGACTTAGAGTGGGGCTACACCTTC
CASRDLEWGYTF
>TRBD2|.|TRBJ2-1|TRBV30
TGTGCCTGGAGTTTGGGACTAGCCTGGGGTGAGCAGTTCTTC
CAWSLGLAWGEQFF
>.|once|TRBJ2-2|TRBV10-3
TGTGCCATCAGTGATCCGGGACAGAACACCGGGGAGCTGTTTTTT
CAISDPGQNTGELFF
>.|.|TRBJ2-3|TRBV6-6
TGTGCCAGCAGTTACCTAGCGCCTAGCACAGATACGCAGTATTTT
CASSYLAPSTDTQYF
>.|few|TRBJ2-2|TRBV28
TGTGCCAGCAGGGGGGGTATGGGGGACAGCGGGGAGCTGTTTTTT
CASRGGMGDSGELFF
>.|.|TRBJ1-2|TRBV7-8
TGTGCCAGCAGTTCCGGGGGGCTTTGGGGCTACACCTTC
CASSSGGLWGYTF
>.|.|TRBJ2-2|TRBV6-5
TGTGCCAGCAGTTACTACGGGTTTACCGGGGAGCTGTTTTTT
CASSYYGFTGELFF
>.|.|TRBJ1-6|TRBV30
TGTGCCTGGAGTGTACTGGGGACTGCCGATTCACCCCTCCACTTT
CAWSVLGTADSPLHF